Included here is one T cell receptor (beta chain) sequence, with context. Its antigen remains unidentified. This sample was taken from a study of shared clonotypes between healthy human individuals. Whole-study findings and limits: The authors sampled blood alone, and tissue repertoires likely differ. Genetic and exposure-history diversity was limited by the small donor number.

Every subset had its genomic DNA shared out evenly among several immunoSEQ plates. The assay was immunoSEQ multiplex PCR, and TCRdb's table has in-frame clones only and misses some. The table lists roughly 2.2 million clones, 85% to 95% of them singletons, with 0.3% to 0.4% in the top ten. Trimming took off 4 bases at V and 0 bases at J, with 10 bases between the two ends. Germline V gene lookup returns CDR1 KGHSH and CDR2 LQKENI. The CDR3 is 14 amino acids. The TCR originated in a man between 18 and 35 years old in good health. Some clones in this sample may be carry-over from other donors' samples. The V gene is TRBV18, the J gene TRBJ2-7; no reliable D call. Sequenced sample: naive CD4+ T cells from PBMCs. Subset noted: CD45RA+ positively selected. As DNA, the CDR3 is TGTGCCAGCTCACGCTCATCCCCCTCCTACGAGCAGTACTTC. Its protein product is CASSRSSPSYEQYF.